This entry lists 17 T cell receptor beta chains sequenced from one sample in a study of blood T cell repertoires in COVID-19. The assay was immunoSEQ multiplex PCR, and TCRdb's table has in-frame clones only and misses some. The sample yields 400,000 to 550,000 clones, 87% seen once. The material sequenced was PBMCs or T cells enriched from blood (not recorded which). The receptors were sampled from a woman aged 18-30 years with acute COVID-19.

The chain is built from TRBV11-2 and TRBJ2-7, with 8 positions matching TRBD1. The CDR3 runs 15 residues. J was trimmed by 4 bases and V by 5 bases; bases with no gene match: 10. Per the germline V gene, CDR1 is SGHAT and CDR2 is FQNNGV. CDR3 sequence (DNA): TGTGCCAGCAGCCTCAGGACAGGGATAATGTACGAGCAGTACTTC. Encoded protein: CASSLRTGIMYEQYF.

This chain links TRBV5-1 with TRBJ2-7; 13 bases align to TRBD2. The CDR3 runs 16 residues. Germline V gene sequence: CDR1 SGHRS, CDR2 YFSETQ. Trimming took 0 bases from V and 5 from J; bases not matched to a gene: 5. This CDR3 reads CASSLGLAGGSDEQYF. CDR3 bases: TGCGCCAGCAGCTTGGGACTAGCGGGAGGTAGTGACGAGCAGTACTTC.

V usage is TRBV7-8 and J usage is TRBJ1-2; 8 nucleotides line up with TRBD1. From germline, CDR1 is SGHVS and CDR2 FQNEAQ. The CDR3 loop spans 14 amino acids. Trimming cost V 5 bases and J 4 bases; bases outside gene matches: 6. The CDR3 spells CASSIRQGPYGYTF. Written as DNA, the CDR3 is TGTGCCAGCAGCATCAGACAGGGGCCCTATGGCTACACCTTC.

J is TRBJ1-6 and V is TRBV7-2; a possible D gene is TRBD1 (5 bases). Germline CDR1 is SGHTA and CDR2 is FQGNSA. This CDR3 has 14 amino acids. V was pared by 5 bases and J by 9 bases, with 14 bases between. CDR3 sequence: CASSPGLGGSPLHF. In nucleotides, the CDR3 is TGTGCCAGCAGCCCGGGACTCGGCGGTTCACCCCTCCACTTT.

V is TRBV18 and J is TRBJ1-6, with TRBD1 as a possible D gene (5 bases). Trimming left V 0 bases short and J 6 bases short, with 9 bases between. Germline CDR1 KGHSH, CDR2 LQKENI. There are 15 residues in the CDR3. Here the CDR3 reads CASSPPHGGNSPLHF. Written as DNA, the CDR3 is TGTGCCAGCTCACCACCACACGGGGGTAATTCACCCCTCCACTTT. Based on the CDR3 plus reference TRBV18 and TRBJ1-6, the full variable domain is NAGVMQNPRHLVRRRGQEARLRCSPMKGHSHVYWYRQLPEEGLKFMVYLQKENIIDESGMPKERFSAEFPKEGPSILRIQQVVRGDSAAYFCASSPPHGGNSPLHFGNGTRLTVT.

The CDR3, as DNA: TGTGCCATCAGGGACCCAGCGGATGAGCAGTTCTTC. Translation gives CAIRDPADEQFF. This chain connects TRBV10-3 to TRBJ2-1; a possible D gene is TRBD2 (5 bases). The ends were cut back, 6 bases at V and 8 bases at J, with 11 bases in the middle. Germline V gene sequence: CDR1 ENHRY, CDR2 SYGVKD. CDR3 length: 12 residues.

The chain uses TRBV6-5 and TRBJ1-2; maybe TRBD1 (6 bases). The CDR3 totals 14 residues. CDR1 and CDR2 (germline): MNHEY, SVGAGI. V was clipped by 7 bases and J by 3 bases, with 15 bases between them. This CDR3 is CASNPTGWDYGYTF. The DNA of the CDR3 is TGTGCCAGCAACCCAACAGGGTGGGACTATGGCTACACCTTC.

Comment on this clone: Other DNA sequences in the sample encode the same CDR3. The gene calls are TRBV12-3 or TRBV12-4 and TRBJ1-1; D may be TRBD1 (6 bases). Trimming removed 6 bases at V and 1 base at J, with 6 bases between. This CDR3 has 12 residues. DNA of the CDR3: TGTGCCAGCAGCAGGGGGAACACTGAAGCTTTCTTT. Its protein is CASSRGNTEAFF.

The chain combines TRBV18 with TRBJ2-1, with TRBD1 matching 9 bases. The germline CDR1 and CDR2 sequences are KGHSH and LQKENI. The CDR3 has 15 residues. V gave up 4 bases and J gave up 4 bases; unmatched junction bases: 5. The DNA of the CDR3 is TGTGCCAGCTCACACCCCGGGACAGGGTACAATGAGCAGTTCTTC. It is translated as CASSHPGTGYNEQFF.

V gene TRBV6-5 combines with J gene TRBJ2-2; 16 nucleotides match TRBD2. The CDR3 extends over 16 amino acids. Germline CDR1 MNHEY, CDR2 SVGAGI. Trimming cost V 4 bases and J 6 bases; bases outside gene matches: 2. This CDR3 is CASSLGLAGGAGELFF. CDR3 DNA: TGTGCCAGCAGTTTGGGACTAGCGGGGGGGGCCGGGGAGCTGTTTTTT.

The chain combines TRBV27 with TRBJ2-5; a weak D match, TRBD1 (6 bases). Trimming shortened V by 6 bases and J by 5 bases, and 13 bases separated the two germline ends. Germline V gene sequence: CDR1 MNHEY, CDR2 SMNVEV (reference sequence). The CDR3 sequence is 13 residues long. CDR3 residues: CASSVQGTETQYF. Written as DNA, the CDR3 is TGTGCCAGCAGCGTACAGGGTACTGAGACCCAGTACTTC.

This clone appeared once. This chain connects TRBV5-1 to TRBJ1-2; TRBD1 matches 9 bases. The CDR3 is 15 amino acids. Germline lookup yields CDR1 SGHRS and CDR2 YFSETQ. Trimming took 4 bases from V and 8 from J; bases not matched to a gene: 12. The CDR3 DNA sequence: TGCGCCAGCAGCGACCCGGGACAGGGAGTCAACGGCTACACCTTC. Its translation is CASSDPGQGVNGYTF. Supplemented by reference TRBV5-1 and TRBJ1-2, the full variable domain reads KAGVTQTPRYLIKTRGQQVTLSCSPISGHRSVSWYQQTPGQGLQFLFEYFSETQRNKGNFPGRFSGRQFSNSRSEMNVSTLELGDSALYLCASSDPGQGVNGYTFGSGTRLTVV.

The rearrangement uses TRBV2 and TRBJ1-5; D unclear. Germline loops: CDR1 SNHLY, CDR2 FYNNEI. The CDR3 totals 12 residues. Deletions cut 5 bases from V and 5 bases from J, with 7 bases between. Here the CDR3 reads CASSLVDQPQHF. DNA of the CDR3: TGTGCCAGCAGTCTGGTAGATCAGCCCCAGCATTTT.

This sequence joins TRBV5-1 and TRBJ1-1; weak D call: TRBD1 (5 bases). Germline V lookup: CDR1 SGHRS, CDR2 YFSETQ. The V gene lost 7 bases and the J gene lost 4 bases, with 17 bases spanning the gap. The CDR3 covers 14 residues. The CDR3 region is CASYSGDRGTEAFF. Here the CDR3 DNA reads TGCGCCAGCTACAGTGGGGATAGGGGCACTGAAGCTTTCTTT. Combining the CDR3 with reference TRBV5-1 and TRBJ1-1 gives the whole variable domain KAGVTQTPRYLIKTRGQQVTLSCSPISGHRSVSWYQQTPGQGLQFLFEYFSETQRNKGNFPGRFSGRQFSNSRSEMNVSTLELGDSALYLCASYSGDRGTEAFFGQGTRLTVV.

The chain links TRBV28 to TRBJ2-3; TRBD1 matches at 7 bases. Trimming removed 5 bases from V and 1 base from J; junction bases left unmatched: 9. This CDR3 has 16 amino acids. Germline CDR1 and CDR2: MDHEN and SYDVKM. The CDR3 sequence: CASSPPRTGGTDTQYF. The CDR3 DNA sequence: TGTGCCAGCAGTCCCCCCCGGACAGGAGGCACAGATACGCAGTATTTT.

This clone was seen a single time. The CDR3 loop reads CASSRQGRNTIYF. CDR3 nucleotides: TGTGCCAGCTCACGACAGGGCCGAAACACCATATATTTT. The rearrangement joins TRBV18 to TRBJ1-3, with TRBD1 identical over 7 bases. With V trimmed by 4 bases and J by 5 bases, 2 bases remained unmatched. Per germline, CDR1 KGHSH and CDR2 LQKENI. The CDR3 has 13 amino acids.

The chain links TRBV6-5 to TRBJ1-3; D perhaps matches TRBD1 (6 bases). The V end lost 4 bases, the J end lost 4 bases, and 17 bases lay between the germline ends. CDR3 size: 16 residues. Germline-derived CDR1 and CDR2 are MNHEY and SVGAGI. The CDR3: CASSSQGPLAGNTIYF. CDR3 DNA: TGTGCCAGCAGTTCTCAGGGGCCCTTGGCAGGAAACACCATATATTTT.